The 21 T cell receptor beta chains given below trace back to one sample, sequenced in a study of graft-versus-host responses after intestinal transplantation. Assay: immunoSEQ multiplex PCR; the TCRdb copy retains only in-frame clones and omits some. The repertoire holds about 81,000 clones, with approximately 90% as singletons. The antigens for these receptors are not known. Specimen: unstimulated CD4+ T cells sorted from spleen or lymph node cells, collected before transplant. These receptor sequences come from a human donor who was the organ donor for an intestinal transplant.

The chain couples TRBV6-1 to TRBJ2-1, with D possibly TRBD2 on 5 matching bases. This CDR3 is 13 amino acids long. CDR1 MNHNS and CDR2 SASEGT come from the germline V gene. V was cut by 7 bases and J by 10 bases, with 17 bases left in between. The CDR3 nucleotides are TGTGCCAGCACGTTAGCGCAAGCTAGGGAGCAGTTCTTC. Its protein is CASTLAQAREQFF.

The count of this clone is one. The V gene is TRBV19, the J gene TRBJ2-1; 9 nucleotides line up with TRBD2. This CDR3 contains 16 residues. CDR1 is LNHDA, CDR2 SQIVND, per germline (reference sequence). V shed 3 bases and J 8 bases; nucleotides not matched to a gene: 11. CDR3 region: CASSMSTAGGPYEQFF. The CDR3 coding sequence is TGTGCCAGTAGTATGAGTACGGCGGGGGGGCCGTATGAGCAGTTCTTC. Full variable domain (rest looked up from reference TRBV19 and TRBJ2-1): DGGITQSPKYLFRKEGQNVTLSCEQNLNHDAMYWYRQDPGQGLRLIYYSQIVNDFQKGDIAEGYSVSREKKESFPLTVTSAQKNPTAFYLCASSMSTAGGPYEQFFGPGTRLTVL.

The chain links TRBV6-6 to TRBJ1-2, with 7 bases that match TRBD1. The CDR3 spans 12 residues. The germline gives CDR1 MNHNY, CDR2 SVGAGI (reference sequence). V shed 2 bases and J 6 bases; nucleotides not matched to a gene: 0. CDR3 DNA: TGTGCCAGCAGTTACGACAGGGATGGCTACACCTTC. Its translation is CASSYDRDGYTF.

The rearrangement uses TRBV11-3 and TRBJ2-2, with 9 bases matching TRBD2. After removal of 2 bases from V and 6 bases from J, the junction contained 10 bases not matched to a gene. The CDR3 has 17 residues. CDR1 and CDR2 from the germline V gene are SGHNT and YENEEA. The CDR3 region has the DNA TGTGCCAGCAGCTTAAAATTGTGGCTAGCGGGGTCCGGGGAGCTGTTTTTT. It translates to CASSLKLWLAGSGELFF.

This clone was seen more than once but under ten times. The chain joins TRBV30 to TRBJ1-5; D perhaps matches TRBD1 (5 bases). The V end lost 2 bases, the J end lost 6 bases, and 11 bases lay between the germline ends. Germline V gene lookup returns CDR1 GTSNPN and CDR2 SVGIG (reference sequence). The CDR3 runs 13 residues. The CDR3 reads CAWSQGSGQPQHF. The CDR3 nucleotides are TGTGCCTGGAGTCAGGGATCAGGTCAGCCCCAGCATTTT.

The chain links TRBV14 to TRBJ2-3; a possible D gene is TRBD2 (6 bases). V was shortened by 4 bases and J by 2 bases, with 16 bases between the two germline ends. The CDR3 contains 16 residues. Per germline, CDR1 SGHDN and CDR2 FVKESK. The CDR3 region is CASSLRSSGYTDTQYF. DNA of the CDR3: TGTGCCAGCAGCCTAAGATCCAGCGGGTACACAGATACGCAGTATTTT.

The CDR3 sequence: CASSLARFAGGHTEAFF. Here the CDR3 DNA reads TGTGCCAGCAGCTTAGCCCGATTCGCAGGGGGCCACACTGAAGCTTTCTTT. V is TRBV7-9 and J is TRBJ1-1, with TRBD1 identical over 8 bases. J was trimmed by 3 bases and V by 0 bases; bases with no gene match: 9. The CDR3 spans 17 residues. Germline V lookup: CDR1 SEHNR, CDR2 FQNEAQ (reference sequence).

This clone is a singleton in its sample. The chain carries TRBV5-6 and TRBJ1-2, with 7 bases lining up with TRBD1. The J segment lost 4 bases and the V segment lost 4 bases, leaving 7 bases of the junction unmatched. The CDR3 sequence is 14 residues long. CDR1 is SGHDT and CDR2 is YYEEEE in the germline V gene. Written as DNA, the CDR3 is TGTGCCAGCAGCCCAGGGGGAGGTATCTATGGCTACACCTTC. This encodes CASSPGGGIYGYTF.

The chain couples TRBV10-1 to TRBJ2-7, with a tentative D call TRBD2 (7 bases). The CDR3 is 16 amino acids. Trimming stripped 0 bases from V and 4 bases from J, with 16 bases between. Germline CDR1 WNHNN, CDR2 SYGVQD (reference sequence). The CDR3 region has the DNA TGCGCCAGCAGTGAGTCAGGGGGGGGCCAAAAGTACGAGCAGTACTTC. Translation: CASSESGGGQKYEQYF.

The J gene is TRBJ1-2, the V gene TRBV10-1, with D uncertain. V lost 3 bases and J lost 4, with 9 bases in between. The CDR3 spans 13 residues. Germline V CDR1 and CDR2: WNHNN, SYGVQD (reference sequence). CDR3 protein: CASSEGLGYGYTF. As DNA, the CDR3 is TGCGCCAGCAGTGAAGGCCTAGGCTATGGCTACACCTTC.

V and J are TRBV27 and TRBJ2-1; possibly TRBD2 for D (7 bases). Germline V lookup: CDR1 MNHEY, CDR2 SMNVEV (reference sequence). CDR3 length: 23 amino acids. V was pared by 6 bases and J by 3 bases, with 39 bases between. CDR3 nucleotides: TGTGCCAGCAGACCCCGCGAGCCAGACAGGTTATGGGAGCGGGGAGCTTTCTACAATGAGCAGTTCTTC. It codes for CASRPREPDRLWERGAFYNEQFF.

This clone was seen only a few times. The rearrangement links TRBV2 to TRBJ2-1; no clear D gene. The CDR3 runs to 11 residues. Germline loops: CDR1 SNHLY, CDR2 FYNNEI. V lost 6 bases and J lost 4, with 4 bases in between. The CDR3 protein is CASSRYNEQFF. CDR3 nucleotides: TGTGCCAGCAGCCGGTACAATGAGCAGTTCTTC.

V gene TRBV29-1 combines with J gene TRBJ1-1, with D tentatively TRBD1 (6 bases). The V gene lost 4 bases and the J gene lost 5 bases, with 17 bases spanning the gap. The CDR3 loop spans 14 amino acids. Germline V gene data show CDR1 as SQVTM and CDR2 as ANQGSEA. The CDR3 is CSVVRGRGKTEAFF. The CDR3 region has the DNA TGCAGCGTTGTTCGGGGAAGGGGGAAGACTGAAGCTTTCTTT.

The chain carries TRBV5-1 and TRBJ2-2; 9 bases match TRBD2. Germline assignment: CDR1 SGHRS and CDR2 YFSETQ. Trimming cost V 4 bases and J 4 bases; bases outside gene matches: 11. The CDR3 is 17 residues long. The CDR3 DNA is TGCGCCAGCAGCGCCACCCGGGCGGGAGGGATCACCGGGGAGCTGTTTTTT. Amino acids: CASSATRAGGITGELFF.

CDR3 coding DNA: TGTGCCAGCAGCACAACAGGGTTAGACACAGATACGCAGTATTTT. This translates into CASSTTGLDTDTQYF. This chain uses TRBV7-3 with TRBJ2-3, with D possibly TRBD1 on 6 matching bases. The length of the CDR3 is 15 residues. The V gene lost 5 bases and the J gene lost 2 bases, with 14 bases spanning the gap. Germline CDR1 is SGHTA and CDR2 is FQGTGA.

This chain uses TRBV2 with TRBJ2-2; 14 positions match TRBD2. The CDR3 spans 14 residues. The V gene end was trimmed by 8 bases and the J gene end by 7 bases; junction bases not matched to a gene: 3. Germline CDR1 SNHLY, CDR2 FYNNEI. The CDR3 DNA reads TGTGCCAGCTCGGGACTAGCGGGAGTCGGGGAGCTGTTTTTT. The encoded protein is CASSGLAGVGELFF.

V gene TRBV27 combines with J gene TRBJ2-5; a possible D gene is TRBD1 (5 bases). Germline V gives CDR1 MNHEY, CDR2 SMNVEV (reference sequence). V shed 8 bases and J shed 1 base, with 20 bases lying between them. CDR3 length equals 16 residues. The CDR3 DNA sequence: TGTGCCAGCGCCACACAGGAGTACCGCGCCCAAGAGACCCAGTACTTC. Amino acids: CASATQEYRAQETQYF.

The genes are TRBV11-3 and TRBJ2-2; D is possibly TRBD2 (5 bases). V lost 4 bases and J lost 3, with 15 bases in between. CDR1 is SGHNT, CDR2 YENEEA, per germline. This CDR3 has 16 residues. CDR3 sequence reads: CASSSSPSGHTGELFF. Written as DNA, the CDR3 is TGTGCCAGCAGCTCCTCTCCCAGCGGCCACACCGGGGAGCTGTTTTTT.

This clone appeared a single time. CDR3 nucleotides: TGCGCCAGCAGTGCTGCAGGGGATGGGGAGACCCAGTACTTC. Its protein is CASSAAGDGETQYF. The chain has TRBV10-2 and TRBJ2-5; a weak D match, TRBD1 (6 bases). The CDR3 covers 14 residues. Germline V gives CDR1 WSHSY, CDR2 SAAADI. Trimming took off 4 bases at V and 5 bases at J, with 14 bases between the two ends.

This sequence joins TRBV18 and TRBJ1-1, with D perhaps TRBD1 (5 bases). CDR3 length: 15 residues. Trimming pared 3 bases from V and 4 bases from J, leaving 15 bases between. The germline V gene has CDR1 KGHSH and CDR2 LQKENI. In DNA, the CDR3 is TGTGCCAGCTCACCCCTCCAGGGAGGGGTCACTGAAGCTTTCTTT. It yields the protein CASSPLQGGVTEAFF.

A note on this clone: Different DNA sequences within this sample yield the same CDR3. J is TRBJ2-1 and V is TRBV5-1, with 9 bases that match TRBD2. The V segment lost 4 bases and the J segment 4 bases; nucleotides outside the gene matches: 3. Germline CDR1 reads SGHRS; CDR2 reads YFSETQ. The CDR3 contains 14 residues. As DNA, the CDR3 is TGCGCCAGCAGCCTTCTAGCGGGGTACAATGAGCAGTTCTTC. It yields the protein CASSLLAGYNEQFF.